This passage covers 17 T cell receptor beta chains from one sample sequenced in a study of T cell changes during pregnancy in multiple sclerosis. Data came from immunoSEQ multiplex PCR; TCRdb stores just in-frame clones and leaves some out. The table includes about 52,000 clones, around 92% detected once. The sequencing used CD4+ T cells from peripheral blood mononuclear cells, collected in the third trimester of pregnancy. These receptors all come from a female donor with multiple sclerosis, enrolled in a pregnancy study.

The chain employs TRBV6-6 and TRBJ1-1, with 9 nucleotides matching TRBD1. Germline CDR1 is MNHNY and CDR2 is SVGAGI (reference sequence). The CDR3 consists of 15 residues. The junction had 7 bases not matched to a gene; V was cut back by 8 bases and J by 0 bases. The CDR3 is CASHRGQGLNTEAFF. The CDR3 DNA sequence: TGTGCCAGCCATAGGGGACAGGGTCTGAACACTGAAGCTTTCTTT.

This clone was seen a few times. V usage is TRBV15 and J usage is TRBJ1-5; TRBD1 might be the D (6 bases). Trimming removed 0 bases from V and 1 base from J, with 7 bases in between. Looked up from germline, CDR1 is LNHNV and CDR2 is YYDKDF (reference sequence). CDR3 length: 15 amino acids. CDR3 loop: CATSREGTSNQPQHF. For the CDR3, the DNA is TGTGCCACCAGCAGAGAAGGGACAAGCAATCAGCCCCAGCATTTT.

This clone has just one count. This chain links TRBV7-2 with TRBJ2-7; no definite D call. CDR1 and CDR2 from the germline V gene are SGHTA and FQGNSA. The CDR3 runs 12 residues. V lost 3 bases and J lost 3, with 6 bases in between. The CDR3 here is CASSLVDYEQYF. The CDR3 region has the DNA TGTGCCAGCAGCTTGGTAGACTACGAGCAGTACTTC.

The chain recombines TRBV7-2 with TRBJ1-1, with D possibly TRBD1 on 5 matching bases. The germline V gene encodes CDR1 SGHTA and CDR2 FQGNSA. This CDR3 contains 12 residues. Trimming took off 2 bases at V and 8 bases at J, with 9 bases between the two ends. CDR3 in DNA: TGTGCCAGCAGCTTACTGGCAGGGGAAGCTTTCTTT. This translates into CASSLLAGEAFF.

V is TRBV4-2 and J is TRBJ2-1; D gene uncertain. Germline CDR1 is LGHNA and CDR2 is YNFKEQ. CDR3 size: 14 residues. V was pared by 0 bases and J by 5 bases, with 8 bases between. CDR3 amino acids: CASSQDGPDNEQFF. CDR3 DNA: TGTGCCAGCAGCCAAGATGGGCCAGACAATGAGCAGTTCTTC.

This chain connects TRBV11-2 to TRBJ2-5, with TRBD2 matching 10 bases. The V gene's germline CDR1 is SGHAT and CDR2 FQNNGV. V gave up 5 bases and J gave up 5 bases; unmatched junction bases: 8. This CDR3 contains 15 residues. CDR3 region: CASSPSGGAGETQYF. CDR3 sequence (DNA): TGTGCCAGCAGCCCCAGCGGGGGGGCCGGCGAGACCCAGTACTTC.

This clone was recorded a few times. This chain links TRBV7-2 with TRBJ1-1, with D perhaps matching TRBD1 (5 bases). The CDR3 totals 13 residues. Germline CDR1 SGHTA, CDR2 FQGNSA. V lost 2 bases and J 4 bases, leaving 8 bases between the germline ends. CDR3 protein: CASSLMGGTEAFF. CDR3 DNA: TGTGCCAGCAGCTTAATGGGGGGCACTGAAGCTTTCTTT.

The gene calls are TRBV6-1 and TRBJ2-1; TRBD1 matches at 8 bases. Germline trimming cut 5 bases from V and 0 bases from J; bases unmatched to any gene: 3. Germline CDR1 MNHNS, CDR2 SASEGT. The CDR3 totals 15 residues. As DNA, the CDR3 is TGTGCCAGCAGTCCGCAGGGGGCCTCCTACAATGAGCAGTTCTTC. Amino acids: CASSPQGASYNEQFF.

J is TRBJ2-5 and V is TRBV25-1; TRBD2 matches at 7 bases. The CDR3 has 15 residues. The germline gives CDR1 MGHDK, CDR2 SYGVNS. After removal of 3 bases from V and 5 bases from J, the junction contained 9 bases not matched to a gene. The CDR3, as DNA: TGTGCCAGCAGTGATTACCAAGGGCGGGGGGAGACCCAGTACTTC. Translating gives CASSDYQGRGETQYF.

This chain joins TRBV19 and TRBJ1-3; D gene ambiguous. Germline CDR1 LNHDA, CDR2 SQIVND (reference sequence). The CDR3 is made up of 15 amino acids. Trimming took off 3 bases at V and 4 bases at J, with 13 bases between the two ends. This CDR3 is CASSISRREGNTIYF. In DNA form, the CDR3 reads TGTGCCAGTAGTATCAGCAGGAGGGAAGGAAACACCATATATTTT. Supplemented by reference TRBV19 and TRBJ1-3, the full variable domain reads DGGITQSPKYLFRKEGQNVTLSCEQNLNHDAMYWYRQDPGQGLRLIYYSQIVNDFQKGDIAEGYSVSREKKESFPLTVTSAQKNPTAFYLCASSISRREGNTIYFGEGSWLTVV.

The rearrangement links TRBV6-5 to TRBJ2-2; 7 positions match TRBD1. The CDR3 is 16 amino acids. Germline CDR1 MNHEY, CDR2 SVGAGI. J was trimmed by 0 bases and V by 2 bases; bases with no gene match: 3. CDR3: CASSYPGTANTGELFF. CDR3 in DNA: TGTGCCAGCAGTTACCCGGGGACAGCGAACACCGGGGAGCTGTTTTTT.

V usage is TRBV7-2 and J usage is TRBJ1-1; D is unresolved. The CDR3 extends over 17 amino acids. Germline CDR1 and CDR2: SGHTA and FQGNSA. Trimming took off 3 bases at V and 0 bases at J, with 17 bases between the two ends. The chain's CDR3 is CASSFDGRALMNTEAFF. CDR3 in DNA: TGTGCCAGCAGCTTCGATGGCAGAGCACTAATGAACACTGAAGCTTTCTTT. The whole variable domain, filled in from reference TRBV7-2 and TRBJ1-1, reads GAGVSQSPSNKVTEKGKDVELRCDPISGHTALYWYRQSLGQGLEFLIYFQGNSAPDKSGLPSDRFSAERTGGSVSTLTIQRTQQEDSAVYLCASSFDGRALMNTEAFFGQGTRLTVV.

This chain uses TRBV2 with TRBJ1-5; D possibly corresponds to TRBD1 (6 bases). CDR1 and CDR2 (germline): SNHLY, FYNNEI. This CDR3 region has 15 residues. The V and J ends lost 6 bases and 1 base respectively, with 13 bases between them. This CDR3 is CASRGGDLSNQPQHF. The CDR3 nucleotides read TGTGCCAGCAGAGGGGGGGACCTAAGCAATCAGCCCCAGCATTTT.

For this clone: One junction end does not reproduce the germline sequence, and a read error may be involved. The V call is TRBV10-3, the J call TRBJ1-1; D might be TRBD1 (6 bases). This CDR3 is built from 15 residues. Germline CDR1 and CDR2: ENHRY and SYGVKD. The CDR3 is CAISRSGQGNAEAFF. As DNA, the CDR3 is TGTGCCATCAGTAGGTCTGGGCAGGGGAACGCTGAAGCTTTCTTT.

This chain uses TRBV5-6 with TRBJ1-4; tentatively, D is TRBD1 (5 bases). The V and J ends lost 0 bases and 2 bases respectively, with 8 bases between them. CDR3 size: 15 residues. From germline, CDR1 is SGHDT and CDR2 YYEEEE. The CDR3 DNA reads as TGTGCCAGCAGCTTGGCGGGGGTGACTAATGAAAAACTGTTTTTT. This sequence encodes CASSLAGVTNEKLFF.

The chain uses TRBV6-6 and TRBJ1-1; the match to TRBD1 covers 8 bases. The V gene end was trimmed by 6 bases and the J gene end by 5 bases; junction bases not matched to a gene: 14. The CDR3 has 16 residues. CDR1 MNHNY and CDR2 SVGAGI come from the germline V gene (reference sequence). The CDR3 here is CASSPGQGRWGTEAFF. DNA of the CDR3: TGTGCCAGCAGCCCCGGACAGGGTAGGTGGGGGACTGAAGCTTTCTTT.

The rearrangement joins TRBV5-1 to TRBJ2-5; 9 positions match TRBD2. Germline lookup yields CDR1 SGHRS and CDR2 YFSETQ. J gave up 5 bases and V 4 bases, and 12 bases lay outside the gene matches. The CDR3 has 16 residues. The CDR3 loop reads CASSGRQRGASETQYF. CDR3 nucleotides: TGCGCCAGCAGCGGGCGTCAGCGGGGGGCCTCGGAGACCCAGTACTTC.